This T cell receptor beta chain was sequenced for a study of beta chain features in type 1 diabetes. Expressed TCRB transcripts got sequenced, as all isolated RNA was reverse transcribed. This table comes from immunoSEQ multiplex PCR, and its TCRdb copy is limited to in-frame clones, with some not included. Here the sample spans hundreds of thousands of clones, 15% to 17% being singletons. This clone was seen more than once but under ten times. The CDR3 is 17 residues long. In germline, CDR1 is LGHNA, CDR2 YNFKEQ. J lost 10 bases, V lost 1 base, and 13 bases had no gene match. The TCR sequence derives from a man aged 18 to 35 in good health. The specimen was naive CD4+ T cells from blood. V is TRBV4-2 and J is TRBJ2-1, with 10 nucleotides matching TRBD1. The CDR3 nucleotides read TGTGCCAGCAGCCAAGCGGTCCGGGGACAGGGGATTAGGGAGCAGTTCTTC. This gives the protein CASSQAVRGQGIREQFF.